The 31 T cell receptor beta chains below come from one sample, sequenced in a study of OX40 agonist ivuxolimab in advanced cancers. Clones were read by immunoSEQ multiplex PCR, and TCRdb kept only the in-frame ones, dropping some. The data show approximately 84,000 clones, with 89% seen just once and around 0.18% held by the top ten. The material was CD4+ or CD8+ T cells sorted from blood, obtained in a trial of the OX40 agonist ivuxolimab. These receptors all stem from an adult with an advanced solid tumor such as melanoma, head and neck, liver or kidney cancer.

The rearrangement joins TRBV5-1 to TRBJ1-2, with 7 nucleotides matching TRBD1. The CDR3 runs to 15 residues. The germline V gene encodes CDR1 SGHRS and CDR2 YFSETQ. The V and J ends lost 4 bases and 8 bases, in that order; junction bases with no gene match: 14. CDR3 sequence reads: CASSPASLEGGGYTF. The CDR3 coding sequence is TGCGCCAGCAGCCCCGCATCATTAGAAGGGGGCGGCTACACCTTC.

The V call is TRBV19, the J call TRBJ1-2, with D unresolved. The CDR3 sequence is 15 residues long. V gave up 5 bases and J gave up 3 bases, with 16 bases separating them. Germline V lookup: CDR1 LNHDA, CDR2 SQIVND (reference sequence). The CDR3 DNA reads TGTGCCAGTAGTCTTTTGCATGGGAAGGACTATGGCTACACCTTC. It encodes CASSLLHGKDYGYTF.

The rearrangement joins TRBV19 to TRBJ1-5; D remains unclear. Germline CDR1 is LNHDA and CDR2 is SQIVND (reference sequence). V lost 9 bases, J lost 3 bases, and 18 bases lay in between. CDR3 length: 15 residues. The CDR3: CASSAPRRLNQPQHF. The CDR3 region has the DNA TGTGCCAGCAGCGCCCCCCGACGGCTCAATCAGCCCCAGCATTTT.

The V call is TRBV4-2, the J call TRBJ2-2; D ambiguous. This CDR3 comprises 13 residues. CDR1 is LGHNA and CDR2 is YNFKEQ in the germline V gene. The ends were cut back, 0 bases at V and 7 bases at J, with 6 bases in the middle. In nucleotides, the CDR3 is TGTGCCAGCAGCCAAGATATCGGCGGGGAGCTGTTTTTT. Translating it yields CASSQDIGGELFF.

This sequence joins TRBV5-1 and TRBJ1-1; tentatively, D is TRBD1 (6 bases). CDR1 is SGHRS and CDR2 is YFSETQ in the germline V gene. CDR3 length equals 14 residues. Trimming took off 6 bases at V and 1 base at J, with 13 bases between the two ends. This CDR3 reads CASKLPGQNTEAFF. The CDR3, as DNA: TGCGCCAGCAAACTTCCGGGACAGAACACTGAAGCTTTCTTT.

The table lists this clone with a few counts. The chain is built from TRBV2 and TRBJ2-1; weak D call: TRBD2 (5 bases). The V gene's germline CDR1 is SNHLY and CDR2 FYNNEI. V was cut by 3 bases and J by 4 bases, with 10 bases left in between. CDR3 length equals 14 residues. Written as DNA, the CDR3 is TGTGCCAGCAGTGAGCGGACTCCGTACAATGAGCAGTTCTTC. Translated: CASSERTPYNEQFF.

This chain uses TRBV19 with TRBJ1-1; 7 nucleotides line up with TRBD1. V gave up 4 bases and J gave up 10 bases; unmatched junction bases: 6. The CDR3 is 12 residues long. Germline CDR1 reads LNHDA; CDR2 reads SQIVND (reference sequence). The chain's CDR3 is CASSTRQGRAFF. The CDR3 DNA reads as TGTGCCAGTAGTACTCGACAGGGAAGAGCTTTCTTT.

The chain employs TRBV9 and TRBJ2-1; the match to TRBD2 covers 14 bases. There are 19 residues in the CDR3. Germline CDR1 is SGDLS and CDR2 is YYNGEE. Trimming removed 1 base from V and 7 bases from J; junction bases left unmatched: 13. CDR3 loop: CASSVTSSPGLAGENEQFF. Here the CDR3 DNA reads TGTGCCAGCAGCGTAACCTCTTCTCCGGGACTAGCGGGAGAAAATGAGCAGTTCTTC. Based on the CDR3 plus reference TRBV9 and TRBJ2-1, the full variable domain is DSGVTQTPKHLITATGQRVTLRCSPRSGDLSVYWYQQSLDQGLQFLIQYYNGEERAKGNILERFSAQQFPDLHSELNLSSLELGDSALYFCASSVTSSPGLAGENEQFFGPGTRLTVL.

The chain employs TRBV5-4 and TRBJ2-7; the D is unclear. The CDR3 extends over 14 amino acids. Per the germline V gene, CDR1 is SGHNT and CDR2 is YYREEE (reference sequence). Trimming shortened V by 3 bases and J by 2 bases, and 12 bases separated the two germline ends. As DNA, the CDR3 is TGTGCCAGCAGCTCCAGTAGTGCCACCTACGAGCAGTACTTC. Translating it yields CASSSSSATYEQYF.

This clone was detected once. This rearrangement joins TRBV7-7 to TRBJ1-3; D is perhaps TRBD1 (5 bases). The V gene's germline CDR1 is SSHAT and CDR2 FNYEAQ (reference sequence). The CDR3 runs to 15 residues. V dropped 5 bases and J dropped 3 bases, with 14 bases sitting between them. The CDR3 nucleotides are TGTGCCAGCAGCGCCAGGGAAGGGATTGGAAACACCATATATTTT. It translates to CASSAREGIGNTIYF. Complete variable domain (other parts from reference TRBV7-7 and TRBJ1-3): GAGVSQSPRYKVTKRGQDVTLRCDPISSHATLYWYQQALGQGPEFLTYFNYEAQPDKSGLPSDRFSAERPEGSISTLTIQRTEQRDSAMYRCASSAREGIGNTIYFGEGSWLTVV.

V and J are TRBV19 and TRBJ1-5; the match to TRBD1 covers 10 bases. CDR3 length: 14 residues. Trimming removed 5 bases from V and 11 bases from J; junction bases left unmatched: 9. From germline, CDR1 is LNHDA and CDR2 SQIVND (reference sequence). The CDR3 region has the DNA TGTGCCAGTAGTTTTGGACAGGGGGTGGAGGCCCAGCATTTT. It encodes CASSFGQGVEAQHF.

The J gene is TRBJ2-5, the V gene TRBV5-1; D is undetermined. V lost 4 bases, J lost 5 bases, and 15 bases lay in between. CDR3 length: 14 amino acids. Germline assignment: CDR1 SGHRS and CDR2 YFSETQ. The CDR3 protein is CASSQDLRWETQYF. For the CDR3, the DNA is TGCGCCAGCAGCCAAGACTTGAGATGGGAGACCCAGTACTTC.

The chain carries TRBV6-4 and TRBJ1-1; no clear D gene. V gave up 7 bases and J gave up 0 bases, with 12 bases separating them. This CDR3 has 14 amino acids. CDR1 is MRHNA and CDR2 is SNTAGT in the germline V gene. The CDR3 protein is CASKGEGLNTEAFF. The CDR3 nucleotides read TGTGCCAGCAAGGGTGAGGGATTGAACACTGAAGCTTTCTTT.

The DNA of the CDR3 is TGTGCCACCAGGACTAGCGGGACCACCGGGGAGCTGTTTTTT. Its protein product is CATRTSGTTGELFF. The rearrangement links TRBV11-2 to TRBJ2-2; 12 bases align to TRBD2. The CDR3 covers 14 residues. The germline CDR1 and CDR2 sequences are SGHAT and FQNNGV. V lost 10 bases to trimming and J lost 4 bases; unmatched junction nucleotides: 4. Full variable domain (remainder filled in from reference TRBV11-2 and TRBJ2-2): EAGVAQSPRYKIIEKRQSVAFWCNPISGHATLYWYQQILGQGPKLLIQFQNNGVVDDSQLPKDRFSAERLKGVDSTLKIQPAKLEDSAVYLCATRTSGTTGELFFGEGSRLTVL.

The chain uses TRBV19 and TRBJ2-1; 12 bases match TRBD2. CDR1 and CDR2 from the germline V gene are LNHDA and SQIVND (reference sequence). CDR3 length: 17 amino acids. V lost 5 bases to trimming and J lost 1 base; unmatched junction nucleotides: 6. Written as DNA, the CDR3 is TGTGCCAGTAGTGTCGCAGGACTAGCGGGGTCCTACAATGAGCAGTTCTTC. This sequence encodes CASSVAGLAGSYNEQFF.

Note on this clone: Germline and junction disagree at one end, which may indicate a read error. This sequence joins TRBV18 and TRBJ1-2, with TRBD1 as a possible D gene (5 bases). The CDR3 is made up of 12 amino acids. Per the germline V gene, CDR1 is KGHSH and CDR2 is LQKENI. The CDR3 region is CASSRRDSFAFF. Written as DNA, the CDR3 is TGTGCCAGCTCTCGCAGGGACTCGTTCGCATTTTTC.

The rearrangement links TRBV28 to TRBJ1-3; no firm D call. The germline V and J ends were trimmed by 6 bases and 7 bases, with 16 bases remaining between them. Germline V lookup: CDR1 MDHEN, CDR2 SYDVKM. The CDR3 totals 14 residues. The CDR3 nucleotides are TGTGCCAGCAGAGAACAGTTACGGAGGAACACCATATATTTT. Its translation is CASREQLRRNTIYF.

This chain links TRBV5-1 with TRBJ1-2; D is possibly TRBD1 (6 bases). CDR1 and CDR2 (germline): SGHRS, YFSETQ. V was shortened by 4 bases and J by 4 bases, with 14 bases between the two germline ends. This CDR3 contains 14 residues. The CDR3 coding sequence is TGCGCCAGCAGCCCCTCAGGGGTCGGCTATGGCTACACCTTC. This gives the protein CASSPSGVGYGYTF.

The chain recombines TRBV5-1 with TRBJ1-1; no clear D gene. Germline CDR1 is SGHRS and CDR2 is YFSETQ. V gave up 3 bases and J gave up 0 bases, with 15 bases separating them. There are 16 residues in the CDR3. CDR3 residues: CASSSTPRSLNTEAFF. The CDR3 coding sequence is TGCGCCAGCAGCTCTACCCCCAGGTCACTGAACACTGAAGCTTTCTTT.

The V gene is TRBV7-2, the J gene TRBJ2-7; D is uncertain. From germline, CDR1 is SGHTA and CDR2 FQGNSA. Trimming removed 1 base at V and 2 bases at J, with 6 bases between. This CDR3 contains 13 residues. CDR3 sequence (DNA): TGTGCCAGCAGCTTAGTAGTCGCCTACGAGCAGTACTTC. Encoded protein: CASSLVVAYEQYF.

This chain links TRBV19 with TRBJ2-1; 9 bases are a match to TRBD1. From germline, CDR1 is LNHDA and CDR2 SQIVND (reference sequence). V shed 7 bases, J shed 4 bases, and the junction held 5 bases outside the gene matches. This CDR3 region has 14 residues. CDR3 amino acids: CASMGDREYNEQFF. DNA for the CDR3: TGTGCCAGTATGGGGGACAGGGAGTACAATGAGCAGTTCTTC.

CDR3 nucleotide sequence: TGTGCCAGCAGTTCCGACCGACAGTGTGTAAGTCAGCCCCAGCATTTT. Its protein product is CASSSDRQCVSQPQHF. The chain joins TRBV6-7 to TRBJ1-5; D might be TRBD1 (5 bases). TRBV6-7 qualifies as an ORF whose function is uncertain. V lost 4 bases, J lost 6 bases, and 19 bases lay in between. This CDR3 is 16 amino acids long.

The genes are TRBV9 and TRBJ1-1; D possibly corresponds to TRBD1 (6 bases). The V end was cut by 3 bases, the J end by 12 bases, with 21 bases between. The CDR3 runs 14 residues. From germline, CDR1 is SGDLS and CDR2 YYNGEE. The CDR3 is CASSAIGGGMVSFF. As DNA, the CDR3 is TGTGCCAGCAGCGCCATAGGGGGGGGAATGGTATCTTTCTTT.

This clone was observed once. This chain connects TRBV10-1 to TRBJ2-2, with D possibly TRBD2 on 6 matching bases. Germline V gene sequence: CDR1 WNHNN, CDR2 SYGVQD (reference sequence). V was cut by 1 base and J by 0 bases, with 12 bases left in between. The CDR3 is made up of 17 amino acids. The CDR3 sequence is CASSELPGTSNTGELFF. The CDR3 DNA sequence: TGCGCCAGCAGTGAGTTGCCCGGGACTTCGAACACCGGGGAGCTGTTTTTT.

The chain links TRBV2 to TRBJ1-3, with 11 positions matching TRBD1. V lost 6 bases, J lost 2 bases, and 3 bases stayed unmatched. The CDR3 spans 15 residues. Germline loops: CDR1 SNHLY, CDR2 FYNNEI. The CDR3 DNA reads TGTGCCAGCAGCGGACAGGGGGCGGCTGGAAACACCATATATTTT. The encoded protein is CASSGQGAAGNTIYF.

The genes are TRBV30 and TRBJ1-2; 7 nucleotides agree with TRBD1. J lost 0 bases, V lost 1 base, and 14 bases had no gene match. The length of the CDR3 is 18 residues. CDR1 and CDR2 from the germline V gene are GTSNPN and SVGIG (reference sequence). The CDR3 nucleotides are TGTGCCTGGAGTGGCAGGGGGGGAATTGGGATTTCTAACTATGGCTACACCTTC. Translated: CAWSGRGGIGISNYGYTF.

This clone was detected once. V usage is TRBV6-1 and J usage is TRBJ1-2, with 7 bases matching TRBD1. Germline trimming cut 5 bases from V and 0 bases from J; bases unmatched to any gene: 3. The CDR3 length is 14 residues. From germline, CDR1 is MNHNS and CDR2 SASEGT. The CDR3 DNA sequence: TGTGCCAGCAGTCCGGGACAGTCTAACTATGGCTACACCTTC. It translates to CASSPGQSNYGYTF.

The gene calls are TRBV5-1 and TRBJ2-7; TRBD2 agrees at 8 bases. Per the germline V gene, CDR1 is SGHRS and CDR2 is YFSETQ. CDR3 length equals 16 residues. J gave up 2 bases and V 4 bases, and 11 bases lay outside the gene matches. The CDR3 loop is CASSPPGSGITYEQYF. CDR3 nucleotide sequence: TGCGCCAGCAGCCCCCCAGGTAGCGGGATTACCTACGAGCAGTACTTC.

This clone was picked up one time. J is TRBJ2-7 and V is TRBV29-1; 7 positions match TRBD2. The germline gives CDR1 SQVTM, CDR2 ANQGSEA. The V gene end was trimmed by 6 bases and the J gene end by 2 bases; junction bases not matched to a gene: 10. This CDR3 is built from 14 residues. The CDR3: CSVASGGKAYEQYF. CDR3 bases: TGCAGCGTCGCCTCGGGGGGTAAAGCCTACGAGCAGTACTTC.

The chain employs TRBV5-4 and TRBJ1-1, with D possibly TRBD1 on 5 matching bases. CDR1 and CDR2 (germline): SGHNT, YYREEE (reference sequence). CDR3 length equals 16 residues. V shed 2 bases and J shed 1 base, with 15 bases lying between them. The CDR3 reads CASSLARQPKNTEAFF. As DNA, the CDR3 is TGTGCCAGCAGCTTAGCTAGACAGCCCAAGAACACTGAAGCTTTCTTT.

J is TRBJ1-2 and V is TRBV2, with TRBD1 matching 9 bases. This CDR3 region has 13 residues. The germline V gene has CDR1 SNHLY and CDR2 FYNNEI. The V gene end was trimmed by 10 bases and the J gene end by 2 bases; junction bases not matched to a gene: 5. Here the CDR3 DNA reads TGTGCCAACCCGGGACAGGGCAACTATGGCTACACCTTC. Translating it yields CANPGQGNYGYTF. The full variable domain, rest sourced from reference TRBV2 and TRBJ1-2, is EPEVTQTPSHQVTQMGQEVILRCVPISNHLYFYWYRQILGQKVEFLVSFYNNEISEKSEIFDDQFSVERPDGSNFTLKIRSTKLEDSAMYFCANPGQGNYGYTFGSGTRLTVV.